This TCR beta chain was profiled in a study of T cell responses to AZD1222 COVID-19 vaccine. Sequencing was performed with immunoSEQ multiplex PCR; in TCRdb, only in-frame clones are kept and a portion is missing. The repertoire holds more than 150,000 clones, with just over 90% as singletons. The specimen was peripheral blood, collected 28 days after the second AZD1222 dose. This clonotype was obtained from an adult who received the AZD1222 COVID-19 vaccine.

The CDR3 is CASSNSGRGYNEQFF. The CDR3 bases are TGTGCCAGTAGTAATAGCGGGAGAGGGTACAATGAGCAGTTCTTC. V gene TRBV19 combines with J gene TRBJ2-1; 9 bases agree with TRBD2. The CDR3 sequence is 15 residues long. CDR1 is LNHDA and CDR2 is SQIVND in the germline V gene (reference sequence). Trimming at V came to 4 bases and at J to 4 bases, leaving 5 bases not matched to a gene. Together with reference TRBV19 and TRBJ2-1, the CDR3 gives the full variable domain: DGGITQSPKYLFRKEGQNVTLSCEQNLNHDAMYWYRQDPGQGLRLIYYSQIVNDFQKGDIAEGYSVSREKKESFPLTVTSAQKNPTAFYLCASSNSGRGYNEQFFGPGTRLTVL.